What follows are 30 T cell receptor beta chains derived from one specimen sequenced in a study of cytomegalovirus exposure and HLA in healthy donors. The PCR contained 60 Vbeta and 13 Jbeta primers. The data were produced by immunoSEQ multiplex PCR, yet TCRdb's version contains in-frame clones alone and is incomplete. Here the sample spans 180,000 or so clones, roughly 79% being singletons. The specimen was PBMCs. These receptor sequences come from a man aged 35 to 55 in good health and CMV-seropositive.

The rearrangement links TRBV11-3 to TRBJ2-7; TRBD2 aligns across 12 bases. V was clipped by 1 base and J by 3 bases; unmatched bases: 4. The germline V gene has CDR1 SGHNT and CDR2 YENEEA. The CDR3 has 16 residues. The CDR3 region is CASSLGASGGVYEQYF. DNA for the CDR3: TGTGCCAGCAGCTTAGGAGCTAGCGGGGGGGTCTACGAGCAGTACTTC. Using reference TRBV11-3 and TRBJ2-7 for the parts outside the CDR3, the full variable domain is EAGVVQSPRYKIIEKKQPVAFWCNPISGHNTLYWYLQNLGQGPELLIRYENEEAVDDSQLPKDRFSAERLKGVDSTLKIQPAELGDSAVYLCASSLGASGGVYEQYFGPGTRLTVT.

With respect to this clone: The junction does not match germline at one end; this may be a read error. The chain's CDR3 is CSSSLGGQASNEKLFF. In DNA form, the CDR3 reads TGTTCCAGCAGCTTAGGGGGACAGGCCTCTAATGAAAAACTGTTTTTT. This chain uses TRBV7-9 with TRBJ1-4, with 8 bases that match TRBD1. The CDR3 runs 16 residues. The V gene's germline CDR1 is SEHNR and CDR2 FQNEAQ (reference sequence).

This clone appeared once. The CDR3 here is CASSLYPGTGSYEQFF. CDR3 coding DNA: TGTGCCAGCTCACTCTACCCCGGGACAGGGTCGTATGAGCAGTTCTTC. The rearrangement uses TRBV18 and TRBJ2-1, with 9 positions matching TRBD1. Germline CDR1 KGHSH, CDR2 LQKENI. This CDR3 has 16 amino acids. Trimming took 4 bases from V and 8 from J; bases not matched to a gene: 12.

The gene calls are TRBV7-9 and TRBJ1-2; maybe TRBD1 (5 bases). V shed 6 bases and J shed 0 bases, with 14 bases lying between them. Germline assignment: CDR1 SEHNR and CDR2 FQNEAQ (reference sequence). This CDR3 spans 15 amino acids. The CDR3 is CASSPGGGANYGYTF. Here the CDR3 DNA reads TGTGCCAGCAGTCCCGGCGGAGGGGCTAACTATGGCTACACCTTC.

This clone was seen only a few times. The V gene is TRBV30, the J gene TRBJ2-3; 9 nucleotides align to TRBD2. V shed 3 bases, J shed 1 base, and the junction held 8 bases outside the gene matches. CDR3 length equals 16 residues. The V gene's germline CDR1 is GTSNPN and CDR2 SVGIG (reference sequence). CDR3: CAWRRGRAAGTDTQYF. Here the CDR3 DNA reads TGTGCCTGGAGGCGCGGGAGGGCCGCGGGCACAGATACGCAGTATTTT.

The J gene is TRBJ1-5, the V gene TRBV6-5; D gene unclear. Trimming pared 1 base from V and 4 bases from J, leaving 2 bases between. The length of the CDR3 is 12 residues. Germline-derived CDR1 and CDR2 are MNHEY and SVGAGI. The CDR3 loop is CASSYLNQPQHF. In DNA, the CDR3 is TGTGCCAGCAGTTACTTAAATCAGCCCCAGCATTTT.

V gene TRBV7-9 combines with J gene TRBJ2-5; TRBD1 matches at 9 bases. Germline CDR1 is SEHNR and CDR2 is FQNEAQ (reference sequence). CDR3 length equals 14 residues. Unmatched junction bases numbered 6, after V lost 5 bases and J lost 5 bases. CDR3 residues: CASSVDRGSETQYF. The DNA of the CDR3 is TGTGCCAGCAGCGTTGACAGGGGGTCTGAGACCCAGTACTTC.

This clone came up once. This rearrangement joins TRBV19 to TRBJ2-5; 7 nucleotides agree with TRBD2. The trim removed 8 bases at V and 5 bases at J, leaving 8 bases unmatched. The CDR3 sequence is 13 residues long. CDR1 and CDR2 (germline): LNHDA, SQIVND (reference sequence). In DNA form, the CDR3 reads TGTGCCAGTGCCGTGACCGGGGGGGAGACCCAGTACTTC. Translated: CASAVTGGETQYF. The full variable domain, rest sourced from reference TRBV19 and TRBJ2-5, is DGGITQSPKYLFRKEGQNVTLSCEQNLNHDAMYWYRQDPGQGLRLIYYSQIVNDFQKGDIAEGYSVSREKKESFPLTVTSAQKNPTAFYLCASAVTGGETQYFGPGTRLLVL.

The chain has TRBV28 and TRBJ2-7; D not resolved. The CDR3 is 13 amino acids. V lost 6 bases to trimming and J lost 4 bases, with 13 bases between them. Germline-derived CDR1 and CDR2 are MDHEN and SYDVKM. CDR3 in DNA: TGTGCCAGCAGGCGCCCTTCCGAATACGAGCAGTACTTC. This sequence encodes CASRRPSEYEQYF. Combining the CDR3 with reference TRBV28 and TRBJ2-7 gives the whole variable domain DVKVTQSSRYLVKRTGEKVFLECVQDMDHENMFWYRQDPGLGLRLIYFSYDVKMKEKGDIPEGYSVSREKKERFSLILESASTNQTSMYLCASRRPSEYEQYFGPGTRLTVT.

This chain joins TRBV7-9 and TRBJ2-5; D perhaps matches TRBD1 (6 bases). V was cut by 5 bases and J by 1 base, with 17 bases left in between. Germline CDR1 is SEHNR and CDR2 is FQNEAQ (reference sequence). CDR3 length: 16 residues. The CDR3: CASSKGGQASQETQYF. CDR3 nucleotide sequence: TGTGCCAGCAGCAAAGGGGGTCAAGCAAGCCAAGAGACCCAGTACTTC.

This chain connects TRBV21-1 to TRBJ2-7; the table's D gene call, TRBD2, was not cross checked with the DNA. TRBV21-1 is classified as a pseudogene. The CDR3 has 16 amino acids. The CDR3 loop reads CASSLWTSGTRYEQYF. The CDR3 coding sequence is TGTGCCAGCAGCCTATGGACTAGCGGGACCCGCTACGAGCAGTACTTC.

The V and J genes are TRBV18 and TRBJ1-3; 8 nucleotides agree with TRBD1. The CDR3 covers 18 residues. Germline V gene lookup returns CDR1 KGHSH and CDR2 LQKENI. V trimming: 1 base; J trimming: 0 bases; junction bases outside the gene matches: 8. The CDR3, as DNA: TGTGCCAGCTCACCACAAGGGGGACAGGTCAACTCTGGAAACACCATATATTTT. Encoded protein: CASSPQGGQVNSGNTIYF.

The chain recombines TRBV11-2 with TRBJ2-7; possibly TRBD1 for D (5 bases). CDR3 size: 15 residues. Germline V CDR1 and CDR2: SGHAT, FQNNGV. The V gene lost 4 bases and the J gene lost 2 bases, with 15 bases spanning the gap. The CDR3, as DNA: TGTGCCAGCAGCTGGGGCCCCCGTTCTACCTACGAGCAGTACTTC. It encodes CASSWGPRSTYEQYF.

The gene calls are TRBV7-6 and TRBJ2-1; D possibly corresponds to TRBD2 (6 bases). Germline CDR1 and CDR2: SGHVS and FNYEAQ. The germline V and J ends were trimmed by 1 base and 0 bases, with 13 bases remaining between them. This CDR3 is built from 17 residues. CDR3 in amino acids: CASSLDLASSSYNEQFF. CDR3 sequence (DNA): TGTGCCAGCAGCTTAGACCTAGCGTCTAGCTCCTACAATGAGCAGTTCTTC. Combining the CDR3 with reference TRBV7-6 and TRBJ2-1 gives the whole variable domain GAGVSQSPRYKVTKRGQDVALRCDPISGHVSLYWYRQALGQGPEFLTYFNYEAQQDKSGLPNDRFSAERPEGSISTLTIQRTEQRDSAMYRCASSLDLASSSYNEQFFGPGTRLTVL.

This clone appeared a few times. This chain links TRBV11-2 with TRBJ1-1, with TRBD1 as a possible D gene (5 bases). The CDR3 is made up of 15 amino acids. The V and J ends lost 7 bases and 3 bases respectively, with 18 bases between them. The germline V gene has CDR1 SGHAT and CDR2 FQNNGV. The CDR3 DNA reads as TGTGCCAGCACCTTGAGCCGGGGGGGGTACACTGAAGCTTTCTTT. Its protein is CASTLSRGGYTEAFF.

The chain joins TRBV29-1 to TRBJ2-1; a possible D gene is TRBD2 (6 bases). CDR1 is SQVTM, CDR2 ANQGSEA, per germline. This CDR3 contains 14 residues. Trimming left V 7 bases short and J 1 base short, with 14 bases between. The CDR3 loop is CSARAGPSYNEQFF. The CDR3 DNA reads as TGCAGCGCTCGAGCGGGTCCGTCCTACAATGAGCAGTTCTTC.

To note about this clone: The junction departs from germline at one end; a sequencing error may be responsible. CDR3 DNA sequence: TGTGCTAGCAGCTTAGGGTCCAGCGGGAGGGCCGGGGAGACCCAGTACTTC. Residues: CASSLGSSGRAGETQYF. The V call is TRBV7-7, the J call TRBJ2-5; 10 bases are shared with TRBD2. Germline lookup yields CDR1 SSHAT and CDR2 FNYEAQ (reference sequence). The CDR3 totals 17 residues.

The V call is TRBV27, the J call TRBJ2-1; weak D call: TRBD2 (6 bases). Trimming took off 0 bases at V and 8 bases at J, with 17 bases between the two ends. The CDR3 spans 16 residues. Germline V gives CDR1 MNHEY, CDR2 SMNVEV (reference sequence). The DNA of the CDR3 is TGTGCCAGCAGTTTATCGATGAGGGGACCGGGGGATGAGCAGTTCTTC. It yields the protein CASSLSMRGPGDEQFF.

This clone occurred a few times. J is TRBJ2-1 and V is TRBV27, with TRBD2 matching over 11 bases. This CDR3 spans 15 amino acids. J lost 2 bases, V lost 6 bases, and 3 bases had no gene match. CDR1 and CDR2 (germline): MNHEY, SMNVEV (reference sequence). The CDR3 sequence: CASRLAGGAYNEQFF. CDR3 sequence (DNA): TGTGCCAGCAGGTTAGCGGGAGGGGCCTACAATGAGCAGTTCTTC.

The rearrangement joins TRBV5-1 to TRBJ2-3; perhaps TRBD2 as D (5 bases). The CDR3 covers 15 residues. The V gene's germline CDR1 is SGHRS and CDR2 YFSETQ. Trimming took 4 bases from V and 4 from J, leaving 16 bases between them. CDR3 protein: CASSKGSGESDTQYF. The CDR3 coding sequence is TGCGCCAGCAGCAAAGGGAGTGGGGAATCAGATACGCAGTATTTT.

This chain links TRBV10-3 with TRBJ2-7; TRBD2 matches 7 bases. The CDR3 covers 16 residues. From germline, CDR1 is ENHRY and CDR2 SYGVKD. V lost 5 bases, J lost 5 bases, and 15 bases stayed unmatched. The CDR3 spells CAISRPLGGSLNEQYF. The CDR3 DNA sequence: TGTGCCATCAGTCGACCCCTTGGCGGGAGTCTCAACGAGCAGTACTTC.

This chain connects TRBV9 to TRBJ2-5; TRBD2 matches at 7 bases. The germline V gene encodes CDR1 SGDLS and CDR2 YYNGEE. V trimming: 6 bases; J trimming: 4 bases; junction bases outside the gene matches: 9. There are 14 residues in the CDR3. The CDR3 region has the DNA TGTGCCAGCAACCGAGGCGGGAGCGCAGAGACCCAGTACTTC. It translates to CASNRGGSAETQYF.

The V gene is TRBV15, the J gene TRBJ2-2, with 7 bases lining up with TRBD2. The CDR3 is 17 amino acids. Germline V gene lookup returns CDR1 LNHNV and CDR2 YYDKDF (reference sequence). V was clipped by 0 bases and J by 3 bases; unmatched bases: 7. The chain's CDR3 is CATSRDRVAGDTGELFF. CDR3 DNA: TGTGCCACCAGCAGAGATCGAGTAGCGGGCGACACCGGGGAGCTGTTTTTT.

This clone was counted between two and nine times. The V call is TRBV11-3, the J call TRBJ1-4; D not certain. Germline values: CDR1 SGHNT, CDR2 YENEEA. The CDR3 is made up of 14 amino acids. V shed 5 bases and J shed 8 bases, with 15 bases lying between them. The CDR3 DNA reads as TGTGCCAGCAGCCCGACAACCGGCGGGGAAAAACTGTTTTTT. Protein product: CASSPTTGGEKLFF. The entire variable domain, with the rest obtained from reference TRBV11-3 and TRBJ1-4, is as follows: EAGVVQSPRYKIIEKKQPVAFWCNPISGHNTLYWYLQNLGQGPELLIRYENEEAVDDSQLPKDRFSAERLKGVDSTLKIQPAELGDSAVYLCASSPTTGGEKLFFGSGTQLSVL.

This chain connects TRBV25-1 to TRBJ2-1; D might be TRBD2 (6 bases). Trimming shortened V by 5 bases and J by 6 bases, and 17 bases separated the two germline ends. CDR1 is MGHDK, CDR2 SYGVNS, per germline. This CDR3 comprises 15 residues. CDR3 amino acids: CASSRNSGSINEQFF. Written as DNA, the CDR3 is TGTGCCAGCAGTAGGAATAGCGGAAGTATCAATGAGCAGTTCTTC.

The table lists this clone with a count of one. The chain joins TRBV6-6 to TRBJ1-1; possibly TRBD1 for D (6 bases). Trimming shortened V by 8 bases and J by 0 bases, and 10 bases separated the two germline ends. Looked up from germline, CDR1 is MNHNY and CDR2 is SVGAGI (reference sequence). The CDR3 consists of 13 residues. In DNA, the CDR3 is TGTGCCAGCCGGACAGAAATGAACACTGAAGCTTTCTTT. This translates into CASRTEMNTEAFF.

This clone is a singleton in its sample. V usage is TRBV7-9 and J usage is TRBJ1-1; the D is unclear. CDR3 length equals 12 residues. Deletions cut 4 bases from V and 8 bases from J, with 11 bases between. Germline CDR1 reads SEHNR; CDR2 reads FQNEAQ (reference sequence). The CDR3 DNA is TGTGCCAGCAGCTCGGGAGAAGGAGAAGCTTTCTTT. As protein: CASSSGEGEAFF.

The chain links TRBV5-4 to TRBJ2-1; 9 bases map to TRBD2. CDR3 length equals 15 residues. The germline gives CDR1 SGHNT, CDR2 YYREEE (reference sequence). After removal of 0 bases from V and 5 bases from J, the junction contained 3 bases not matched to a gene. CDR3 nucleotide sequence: TGTGCCAGCAGCTTGGGGACTAGCGACAACAATGAGCAGTTCTTC. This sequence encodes CASSLGTSDNNEQFF.

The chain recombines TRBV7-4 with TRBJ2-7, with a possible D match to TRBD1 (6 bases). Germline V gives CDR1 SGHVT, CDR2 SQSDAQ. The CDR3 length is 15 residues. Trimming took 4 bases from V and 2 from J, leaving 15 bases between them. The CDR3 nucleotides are TGTGCCAGCAGCTATCTACAGGGCTCAACCTACGAGCAGTACTTC. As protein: CASSYLQGSTYEQYF.

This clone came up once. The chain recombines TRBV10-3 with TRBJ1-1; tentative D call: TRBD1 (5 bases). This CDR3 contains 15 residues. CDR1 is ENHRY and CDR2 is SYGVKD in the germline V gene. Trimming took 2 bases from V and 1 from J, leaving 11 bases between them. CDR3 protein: CAISERGEGNTEAFF. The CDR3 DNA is TGTGCCATCAGTGAGCGGGGGGAAGGGAACACTGAAGCTTTCTTT.